The clone carrying this T cell receptor beta chain was found a few times. The record originates from a study of metastatic and nonmetastatic thyroid tumors. No patient had received any treatment before thyroid surgery. MiXCR reprocessed the PCR reads for TCRdb. This sample has around 6,000 clones; roughly 30% occur once, and the top ten carry about 20%. There are 13 residues in the CDR3. Germline V gene data show CDR1 as LNHDA and CDR2 as SQIVND (reference sequence). Trimming cost V 11 bases and J 4 bases, with 14 bases left between them. Input material: adjacent normal tissue. The V gene is TRBV19, the J gene TRBJ2-2; D gene unclear. This receptor was taken from a female donor with papillary thyroid cancer or a benign thyroid nodule (not recorded which). Some clones in this sample may be carry-over from other donors' samples. The CDR3 DNA sequence: TGTGCCCTCACATCAGGTCGCACCGGGGAGCTGTTTTTT. Translating gives CALTSGRTGELFF.